These 8 T cell receptor beta chains originate from one sample sequenced in a study of shared clonotypes between healthy human individuals. Method: immunoSEQ multiplex PCR; TCRdb's copy keeps in-frame clones and lacks some. This table has approximately 1.4 million clones, nearly 99% appearing once. The material sequenced was naive CD4+ T cells sorted from blood. As for subset: CD45RA+ positively selected. The receptor source for this set is a man aged 25 to 45 in good health.

The chain links TRBV7-9 to TRBJ2-3; the D gene is possibly TRBD1 (6 bases). Germline V gene sequence: CDR1 SEHNR, CDR2 FQNEAQ (reference sequence). Trimming left V 1 base short and J 2 bases short, with 19 bases between. CDR3 size: 18 residues. The CDR3 spells CASSLGRVRDIFTDTQYF. CDR3 nucleotides: TGTGCCAGCAGCTTAGGCAGGGTGAGGGACATATTCACAGATACGCAGTATTTT.

The rearrangement joins TRBV4-3 to TRBJ2-7; 13 bases line up with TRBD2. This CDR3 spans 20 amino acids. V shed 1 base and J 2 bases; nucleotides not matched to a gene: 14. Germline V gene data show CDR1 as LGHNA and CDR2 as YSLEER. In nucleotides, the CDR3 is TGCGCCAGCAGCCAAGCTTTACTTGGACTAGCGGGAGCGGGTGCCTACGAGCAGTACTTC. Encoded protein: CASSQALLGLAGAGAYEQYF.

The chain has TRBV5-6 and TRBJ2-5; D gene unclear. V was pared by 2 bases and J by 5 bases, with 16 bases between. The germline V gene encodes CDR1 SGHDT and CDR2 YYEEEE. This CDR3 spans 15 amino acids. The CDR3 loop is CASSFRSSLGETQYF. The CDR3 nucleotides read TGTGCCAGCAGCTTCCGGTCATCTCTGGGGGAGACCCAGTACTTC.

The chain carries TRBV2 and TRBJ2-3; 9 positions agree with TRBD2. CDR1 SNHLY and CDR2 FYNNEI come from the germline V gene. Germline trimming cut 7 bases from V and 1 base from J; bases unmatched to any gene: 15. The CDR3 covers 18 residues. The CDR3, as DNA: TGTGCCAGCATTCGTCCTAGCGGGGCCCGATGGGGCACAGATACGCAGTATTTT. It is translated as CASIRPSGARWGTDTQYF.

The J gene is TRBJ2-1, the V gene TRBV6-1, with 12 nucleotides matching TRBD2. With 4 bases clipped from V and 8 bases from J, the junction kept 6 bases outside the gene matches. CDR1 and CDR2 from the germline V gene are MNHNS and SASEGT. The CDR3 sequence is 15 residues long. CDR3 region: CASSARTSGTDEQFF. Written as DNA, the CDR3 is TGTGCCAGCAGTGCTCGGACTAGCGGGACCGATGAGCAGTTCTTC.

V gene TRBV19 combines with J gene TRBJ2-3; TRBD1 aligns across 8 bases. The germline V gene encodes CDR1 LNHDA and CDR2 SQIVND (reference sequence). J lost 8 bases, V lost 10 bases, and 11 bases had no gene match. This CDR3 region has 13 residues. The DNA of the CDR3 is TGTGCCACCAAGTTGGGACAGGCGGTTACGCAGTATTTT. Amino acids: CATKLGQAVTQYF. Combining the CDR3 with reference TRBV19 and TRBJ2-3 gives the whole variable domain DGGITQSPKYLFRKEGQNVTLSCEQNLNHDAMYWYRQDPGQGLRLIYYSQIVNDFQKGDIAEGYSVSREKKESFPLTVTSAQKNPTAFYLCATKLGQAVTQYFGPGTRLTVL.

The chain has TRBV9 and TRBJ1-4, with a weak D call TRBD1 (6 bases). Germline V gives CDR1 SGDLS, CDR2 YYNGEE. CDR3 length equals 15 residues. V lost 3 bases and J lost 5, with 14 bases in between. As DNA, the CDR3 is TGTGCCAGCAGCGCACCCGACAGGCCGAATGAAAAACTGTTTTTT. This encodes CASSAPDRPNEKLFF.

This chain connects TRBV5-1 to TRBJ2-1, with D perhaps matching TRBD2 (6 bases). CDR3 size: 13 residues. V was trimmed by 6 bases and J by 4 bases, leaving 11 bases between them. From germline, CDR1 is SGHRS and CDR2 YFSETQ. CDR3 sequence reads: CASTSGTYNEQFF. CDR3 nucleotides: TGCGCCAGCACTTCCGGGACTTACAATGAGCAGTTCTTC.